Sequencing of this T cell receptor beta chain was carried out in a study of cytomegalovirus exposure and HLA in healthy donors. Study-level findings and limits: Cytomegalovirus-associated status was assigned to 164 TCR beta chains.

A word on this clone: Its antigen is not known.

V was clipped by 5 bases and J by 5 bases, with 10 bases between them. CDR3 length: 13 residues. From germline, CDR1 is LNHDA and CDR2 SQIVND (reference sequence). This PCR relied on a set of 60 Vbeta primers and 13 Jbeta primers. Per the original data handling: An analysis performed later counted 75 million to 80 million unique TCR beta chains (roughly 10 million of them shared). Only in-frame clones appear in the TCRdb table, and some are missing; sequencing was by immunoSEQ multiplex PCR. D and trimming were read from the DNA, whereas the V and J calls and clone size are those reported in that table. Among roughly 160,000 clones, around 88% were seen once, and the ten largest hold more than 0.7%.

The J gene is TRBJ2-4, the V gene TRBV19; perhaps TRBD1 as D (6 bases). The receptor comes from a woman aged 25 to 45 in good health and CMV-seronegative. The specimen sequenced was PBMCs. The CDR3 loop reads CASSPGAENIQYF. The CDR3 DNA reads TGTGCCAGTAGTCCAGGGGCAGAAAACATTCAGTACTTC.